The T cell receptor (beta chain) described here comes from a study of CD8+ T cells in alopecia areata. Study summary: The study gave tofacitinib for 6 to 18 months, then 6 months off drug.

Study-level results: Alopecia totalis/universalis scalp especially showed more expanded CD8+ clones than normal scalp.

Collection of lesional scalp punch biopsies and peripheral blood was performed in alopecia areata patients. This clone turned up a few times. Its specificity is unknown. Extraction and reverse transcription of RNA yielded cDNA as the sequencing template. This table comes from immunoSEQ multiplex PCR, and its TCRdb copy is limited to in-frame clones, with some not included. This sample carries 140,000 to 150,000 clones, roughly 48% of them seen once, and the ten largest clones take about 6.3%. The CDR3 consists of 12 residues. Germline trimming cut 7 bases from V and 1 base from J; bases unmatched to any gene: 3. Germline loops: CDR1 SQVTM, CDR2 ANQGSEA.

This receptor was identified in a human donor with alopecia areata. The sample was CD4+ T cells sorted from blood. The chain carries TRBV29-1 and TRBJ1-1; TRBD1 agrees at 7 bases. CDR3 amino acids: CSAHRGNTEAFF. The DNA of the CDR3 is TGCAGCGCCCACAGGGGGAACACTGAAGCTTTCTTT.